This T cell receptor beta chain was recovered during a study of memory CD4+ T cells and cytomegalovirus serostatus. Single viable CD3+CD4+CD8-CD45RO+ cells were sorted as the memory CD4+ T cells. How the authors handled the data: After removing out-of-frame reads, 2.3 million or so distinct TCRbeta sequences remained. Using immunoSEQ multiplex PCR, the repertoire was profiled, and TCRdb retains in-frame clones only, with some absent. Clone size and the V and J calls come from that table; the DNA yielded D and trimming. The sample has tens of thousands of clones, more than 65% seen once. V lost 4 bases to trimming and J lost 5 bases, with 9 bases between them. This CDR3 has 12 amino acids. CDR1 and CDR2 from the germline V gene are SGHDT and YYEEEE.

This TCR came from an adult in good health and CMV-seronegative. Some clones in this sample may be carry-over from other donors' samples. Sequencing was done on a sample of memory CD4+ T cells from blood. This chain joins TRBV5-6 and TRBJ2-5; D not resolved. CDR3 protein: CASSLAWETQYF. CDR3 bases: TGTGCCAGCAGCCTGGCATGGGAGACCCAGTACTTC.